These 32 T cell receptor beta chains share one sample of origin, sequenced in a study of Ad26.COV2.S vaccination and SARS-CoV-2 variants. Sequencing was performed with immunoSEQ multiplex PCR; in TCRdb, only in-frame clones are kept and a portion is missing. The table shows around 320,000 clones, with roughly 80% occurring only once. Treatment indicated: some 19 received Ad26.COV2.S at low or high dose, single or two shots; roughly five received placebo; per-sample allocation not given. Samples came from day 63 after the first vaccine or placebo injection. The sample consisted of peripheral blood, taken in a trial of Ad26.COV2.S vaccine versus placebo. Receptors were obtained from a person between 18 and 65 years old who received the Ad26.COV2.S COVID-19 vaccine or a placebo.

The chain combines TRBV28 with TRBJ2-2; D possibly corresponds to TRBD2 (6 bases). CDR3 length equals 13 residues. Germline CDR1 and CDR2: MDHEN and SYDVKM. V lost 8 bases to trimming and J lost 2 bases, with 9 bases between them. The CDR3 reads CASGGINTGELFF. The CDR3 DNA follows: TGTGCCAGCGGGGGGATAAACACCGGGGAGCTGTTTTTT.

The chain carries TRBV12-3 or TRBV12-4 and TRBJ1-2; 8 bases are a match to TRBD1. V lost 6 bases to trimming and J lost 8 bases; unmatched junction nucleotides: 5. The CDR3 is 12 residues long. The CDR3 DNA reads TGTGCCAGCAGCGGACAGGGCTGGGGCTACACCTTC. This encodes CASSGQGWGYTF.

The CDR3 loop reads CASSLSSPLAGSTDTQYF. CDR3 DNA: TGTGCCAGCAGTCTCTCCTCCCCTCTAGCTGGTTCGACAGATACGCAGTATTTT. The genes are TRBV27 and TRBJ2-3; D might be TRBD2 (5 bases). Germline V CDR1 and CDR2: MNHEY, SMNVEV (reference sequence). Deletions cut 5 bases from V and 3 bases from J, with 24 bases between. The CDR3 consists of 18 residues.

V gene TRBV6-5 combines with J gene TRBJ2-1; D is possibly TRBD2 (5 bases). Trimming removed 5 bases from V and 1 base from J, with 9 bases in between. This CDR3 spans 14 amino acids. The germline V gene has CDR1 MNHEY and CDR2 SVGAGI. CDR3 sequence (DNA): TGTGCCAGCAGTCCACCGGGGTCCTACAATGAGCAGTTCTTC. Translation: CASSPPGSYNEQFF.

The genes are TRBV28 and TRBJ2-5, with 9 bases lining up with TRBD2. Per the germline V gene, CDR1 is MDHEN and CDR2 is SYDVKM. The CDR3 has 13 amino acids. The ends lost 6 bases at V and 5 bases at J; junction bases unmatched: 4. In DNA form, the CDR3 reads TGTGCCAGCAGCAAGAGCGGGGGGGAGACCCAGTACTTC. As protein: CASSKSGGETQYF.

This rearrangement joins TRBV7-2 to TRBJ2-5; 8 positions agree with TRBD2. Germline loops: CDR1 SGHTA, CDR2 FQGNSA. V was clipped by 5 bases and J by 4 bases; unmatched bases: 9. This CDR3 region has 15 residues. CDR3 residues: CASSPQARGGETQYF. In DNA form, the CDR3 reads TGTGCCAGCAGCCCCCAGGCTCGGGGGGGAGAGACCCAGTACTTC.

This rearrangement joins TRBV11-1 to TRBJ1-1, with D perhaps matching TRBD1 (5 bases). CDR1 is SGHAT, CDR2 FQDESV, per germline (reference sequence). V shed 5 bases and J shed 0 bases, with 13 bases lying between them. The CDR3 contains 15 residues. The CDR3 DNA follows: TGTGCCAGCAGCCCAAAACAGGCCTTGAACACTGAAGCTTTCTTT. It is translated as CASSPKQALNTEAFF.

J is TRBJ1-2 and V is TRBV28, with a tentative D call TRBD1 (5 bases). The CDR3 runs to 11 residues. The V gene lost 9 bases and the J gene lost 6 bases, with 11 bases spanning the gap. Germline values: CDR1 MDHEN, CDR2 SYDVKM. The CDR3 DNA is TGTGCCAGTGCCGGGACGGATGGCTACACCTTC. The encoded protein is CASAGTDGYTF.

This CDR3 reads CAIRDGKANQPQHF. CDR3 in DNA: TGTGCCATCAGGGACGGGAAGGCCAATCAGCCCCAGCATTTT. The J gene is TRBJ1-5, the V gene TRBV10-3; D ambiguous. The V gene's germline CDR1 is ENHRY and CDR2 SYGVKD. Trimming shortened V by 6 bases and J by 3 bases, and 12 bases separated the two germline ends. This CDR3 has 14 amino acids.

In this sample, this clone turned up a few times. The chain's CDR3 is CASSPFNQPQHF. The CDR3 DNA reads TGTGCCAGCAGTCCTTTCAATCAGCCCCAGCATTTT. V usage is TRBV28 and J usage is TRBJ1-5; unclear D gene. This CDR3 has 12 residues. Trimming shortened V by 5 bases and J by 3 bases, and 5 bases separated the two germline ends. Germline V CDR1 and CDR2: MDHEN, SYDVKM.

This clone occurred once. The rearrangement uses TRBV4-1 and TRBJ2-2, with D possibly being TRBD2 (6 bases). The CDR3 totals 15 residues. CDR1 is MGHRA, CDR2 YSYEKL, per germline. Trimming stripped 4 bases from V and 0 bases from J, with 9 bases between. CDR3 sequence reads: CASSRGATNTGELFF. CDR3 coding DNA: TGCGCCAGCAGCCGCGGGGCCACGAACACCGGGGAGCTGTTTTTT.

The chain combines TRBV11-3 with TRBJ2-5, with 9 bases identical to TRBD2. Germline CDR1 SGHNT, CDR2 YENEEA. The CDR3 runs to 14 residues. Losses at the gene ends were 5 bases for V and 9 bases for J; bases not matched to a gene: 10. CDR3 in DNA: TGTGCCAGCAGCCCGACTAGCGGCTCTGGGGCCCAGTACTTC. The encoded protein is CASSPTSGSGAQYF.

The chain recombines TRBV5-1 with TRBJ2-1; 7 bases fit TRBD2. The CDR3 spans 14 residues. Germline CDR1 and CDR2: SGHRS and YFSETQ. The J segment lost 6 bases and the V segment lost 0 bases, leaving 3 bases of the junction unmatched. The CDR3 DNA follows: TGCGCCAGCAGCTTGGGGACTAGTTTCAATGAGCAGTTCTTC. Translated: CASSLGTSFNEQFF.

The chain employs TRBV9 and TRBJ1-1, with a weak D call TRBD1 (5 bases). Germline V gives CDR1 SGDLS, CDR2 YYNGEE. V was cut by 3 bases and J by 7 bases, with 16 bases left in between. This CDR3 is built from 14 residues. CDR3: CASSARQTSGEAFF. The CDR3 nucleotides read TGTGCCAGCAGCGCCCGACAGACCTCTGGTGAAGCTTTCTTT.

This sequence joins TRBV28 and TRBJ2-6; 12 nucleotides match TRBD2. Germline CDR1 reads MDHEN; CDR2 reads SYDVKM. The CDR3 has 19 residues. The ends lost 4 bases at V and 0 bases at J; junction bases unmatched: 7. DNA of the CDR3: TGTGCCAGCAGTTCAGGGACTAGCGGGTATAGCTCTGGGGCCAACGTCCTGACTTTC. Its translation: CASSSGTSGYSSGANVLTF.

The chain recombines TRBV7-2 with TRBJ1-1; D is undetermined. The CDR3 has 14 amino acids. CDR1 is SGHTA, CDR2 FQGNSA, per germline. Trimming removed 2 bases from V and 2 bases from J, with 9 bases in between. The CDR3 reads CASSLLASNTEAFF. In DNA, the CDR3 is TGTGCCAGCAGCTTATTGGCCAGCAACACTGAAGCTTTCTTT.

J is TRBJ2-3 and V is TRBV13; D unresolved. Trimming removed 1 base from V and 3 bases from J, with 14 bases in between. Germline V gene lookup returns CDR1 PRHDT and CDR2 FYEKMQ (reference sequence). This CDR3 has 16 amino acids. This CDR3 is CASSLALHGTTDTQYF. Here the CDR3 DNA reads TGTGCCAGCAGCTTAGCTCTGCATGGAACGACAGATACGCAGTATTTT.

The V and J genes are TRBV14 and TRBJ2-2; 11 nucleotides match TRBD1. V trimming: 6 bases; J trimming: 4 bases; junction bases outside the gene matches: 7. The CDR3 is made up of 16 amino acids. Per germline, CDR1 SGHDN and CDR2 FVKESK. Here the CDR3 DNA reads TGTGCCAGCAGACAAACCGGGACAGGGGGCACCGGGGAGCTGTTTTTT. Protein: CASRQTGTGGTGELFF.

The genes are TRBV15 and TRBJ2-3, with D perhaps being TRBD1 or TRBD2 (6 bases each). The germline gives CDR1 LNHNV, CDR2 YYDKDF (reference sequence). V lost 0 bases and J lost 0, with 19 bases in between. The CDR3 totals 19 residues. The CDR3 is CATSRDELLGGLSTDTQYF. The CDR3 DNA sequence: TGTGCCACCAGCAGAGATGAACTCTTGGGGGGCCTTAGCACAGATACGCAGTATTTT.

The genes are TRBV11-2 and TRBJ2-7; 7 nucleotides match TRBD1. The V and J ends lost 0 bases and 3 bases, in that order; junction bases with no gene match: 5. Germline loops: CDR1 SGHAT, CDR2 FQNNGV. The CDR3 sequence is 15 residues long. CDR3 amino acids: CASSLESTGVYEQYF. CDR3 sequence (DNA): TGTGCCAGCAGCTTAGAGAGTACAGGGGTCTACGAGCAGTACTTC.

This chain uses TRBV21-1 with TRBJ1-6; TRBD1 is the table's D call and was not checked against the DNA. TRBV21-1 is listed as a pseudogene. The CDR3 sequence is 12 residues long. CDR3 sequence: CASSSLDRPRDF. CDR3 nucleotides: TGTGCCAGCAGCAGCCTGGACAGGCCACGGGACTTT.

This rearrangement joins TRBV6-5 to TRBJ1-3; D ambiguous. Trimming left V 6 bases short and J 0 bases short, with 12 bases between. CDR1 and CDR2 from the germline V gene are MNHEY and SVGAGI. This CDR3 contains 15 residues. CDR3 amino acids: CASSSTASSGNTIYF. DNA of the CDR3: TGTGCCAGCAGCTCAACAGCGTCCTCTGGAAACACCATATATTTT.

The chain carries TRBV5-1 and TRBJ1-2; tentatively, D is TRBD1 (5 bases). This CDR3 spans 14 amino acids. Germline V gene sequence: CDR1 SGHRS, CDR2 YFSETQ. The ends were cut back, 0 bases at V and 5 bases at J, with 11 bases in the middle. The CDR3 region is CASSLGEGVYGYTF. Written as DNA, the CDR3 is TGCGCCAGCAGCTTGGGTGAAGGGGTGTATGGCTACACCTTC.

The chain carries TRBV7-3 and TRBJ2-3; TRBD1 agrees at 9 bases. The germline CDR1 and CDR2 sequences are SGHTA and FQGTGA. The length of the CDR3 is 13 residues. Trimming cost V 2 bases and J 10 bases; bases outside gene matches: 4. This CDR3 is CASSLGTGYAQYF. Here the CDR3 DNA reads TGTGCCAGCAGCTTAGGGACAGGGTACGCGCAGTATTTT.

This sequence joins TRBV28 and TRBJ1-5; 7 nucleotides agree with TRBD1. J lost 7 bases, V lost 6 bases, and 9 bases had no gene match. Germline values: CDR1 MDHEN, CDR2 SYDVKM. The CDR3 contains 14 residues. The CDR3 DNA reads TGTGCCAGCAGAGGGGCAGGGGGGAGGCAGCCCCAGCATTTT. It yields the protein CASRGAGGRQPQHF.

V gene TRBV5-1 combines with J gene TRBJ2-2; a weak D match, TRBD1 (6 bases). This CDR3 is 15 amino acids long. V was shortened by 4 bases and J by 2 bases, with 12 bases between the two germline ends. Germline CDR1 reads SGHRS; CDR2 reads YFSETQ. CDR3 nucleotides: TGCGCCAGCAGCCCGGGACACCTCAACACCGGGGAGCTGTTTTTT. This gives the protein CASSPGHLNTGELFF. The full variable domain, with the rest looked up from reference TRBV5-1 and TRBJ2-2, is KAGVTQTPRYLIKTRGQQVTLSCSPISGHRSVSWYQQTPGQGLQFLFEYFSETQRNKGNFPGRFSGRQFSNSRSEMNVSTLELGDSALYLCASSPGHLNTGELFFGEGSRLTVL.

V and J are TRBV28 and TRBJ1-5, with unresolved D. CDR1 and CDR2 from the germline V gene are MDHEN and SYDVKM. V was clipped by 6 bases and J by 2 bases, with 8 bases between them. The CDR3 extends over 13 amino acids. The CDR3 here is CASRDSGNQPQHF. DNA for the CDR3: TGTGCCAGCAGGGATTCGGGCAATCAGCCCCAGCATTTT.

This chain links TRBV2 with TRBJ1-3; 9 bases map to TRBD1. The CDR3 totals 16 residues. From germline, CDR1 is SNHLY and CDR2 FYNNEI. V lost 5 bases to trimming and J lost 4 bases; unmatched junction nucleotides: 9. The chain's CDR3 is CASSWTGEISGNTIYF. CDR3 nucleotides: TGTGCCAGCAGTTGGACAGGGGAAATTTCCGGAAACACCATATATTTT.

V is TRBV5-1 and J is TRBJ2-1; D possibly corresponds to TRBD1 (6 bases). The CDR3 contains 13 residues. CDR1 SGHRS and CDR2 YFSETQ come from the germline V gene. V was shortened by 0 bases and J by 8 bases, with 9 bases between the two germline ends. This CDR3 reads CASSLGGLDEQFF. The CDR3 coding sequence is TGCGCCAGCAGCTTGGGGGGGCTCGATGAGCAGTTCTTC.

The rearrangement joins TRBV5-4 to TRBJ1-6; D is unresolved. This CDR3 comprises 13 residues. Per germline, CDR1 SGHNT and CDR2 YYREEE (reference sequence). The V end was cut by 0 bases, the J end by 8 bases, with 6 bases between. The CDR3 loop reads CASSLEIDSPLHF. DNA of the CDR3: TGTGCCAGCAGCTTGGAAATCGATTCACCCCTCCACTTT.

The chain combines TRBV6-4 with TRBJ2-2; D uncertain. This CDR3 region has 13 residues. Germline-derived CDR1 and CDR2 are MRHNA and SNTAGT. V lost 3 bases to trimming and J lost 1 base, with 3 bases between them. CDR3 region: CASSEGNTGELFF. CDR3 in DNA: TGTGCCAGCAGTGAGGGGAACACCGGGGAGCTGTTTTTT.

This chain links TRBV19 with TRBJ1-5, with unresolved D. Germline V gene sequence: CDR1 LNHDA, CDR2 SQIVND (reference sequence). Trimming removed 6 bases at V and 7 bases at J, with 16 bases between. The CDR3 totals 14 residues. Here the CDR3 reads CASRHSGAGQPQHF. CDR3 nucleotides: TGTGCCAGTAGGCACTCAGGTGCTGGGCAGCCCCAGCATTTT.